One and the same sample provided the 5 T cell receptor beta chains below, sequenced in a study of blood T cell repertoires in COVID-19. Method: immunoSEQ multiplex PCR; TCRdb's copy keeps in-frame clones and lacks some. This table holds under 300,000 clones, just under 85% found once. The sequencing sample was made of PBMCs or T cells enriched from blood (not recorded which). These receptors all stem from a man aged 40-55 years who had recovered from COVID-19.

The chain combines TRBV6-5 with TRBJ1-1, with D tentatively TRBD1 (5 bases). CDR3 length: 13 amino acids. Per germline, CDR1 MNHEY and CDR2 SVGAGI. V shed 7 bases and J shed 6 bases, with 15 bases lying between them. The CDR3 sequence: CASTSGAFSEAFF. As DNA, the CDR3 is TGTGCCAGCACGTCTGGGGCTTTTTCTGAAGCTTTCTTT.

This chain links TRBV2 with TRBJ1-4; D gene ambiguous. Between the trimmed V and J ends, which lost 0 bases and 9 bases, there was a span of 11 bases. Germline V CDR1 and CDR2: SNHLY, FYNNEI. The CDR3 consists of 14 residues. The chain's CDR3 is CASSEALLQKKLFF. The CDR3 coding sequence is TGTGCCAGCAGTGAAGCGCTTTTGCAGAAAAAACTGTTTTTT. Variable domain in full (rest from reference TRBV2 and TRBJ1-4): EPEVTQTPSHQVTQMGQEVILRCVPISNHLYFYWYRQILGQKVEFLVSFYNNEISEKSEIFDDQFSVERPDGSNFTLKIRSTKLEDSAMYFCASSEALLQKKLFFGSGTQLSVL.

The rearrangement joins TRBV3-1 (or the pseudogene TRBV3-2) to TRBJ1-3; TRBD1 might be the D (6 bases). The CDR3 runs to 15 residues. Between the trimmed V and J ends, which lost 1 base and 0 bases, there was a span of 7 bases. Germline V gene lookup returns CDR1 LGHDT and CDR2 YNNKEL (reference sequence). CDR3 amino acids: CASSQGDNSGNTIYF. The CDR3 bases are TGTGCCAGCAGCCAAGGGGACAACTCTGGAAACACCATATATTTT.

This chain links TRBV18 with TRBJ1-3, with a tentative D call TRBD1 (6 bases). This CDR3 is 16 amino acids long. Germline assignment: CDR1 KGHSH and CDR2 LQKENI. Trimming stripped 2 bases from V and 2 bases from J, with 13 bases between. The CDR3, as DNA: TGTGCCAGCTCACCAACCCTCAGGGGAACTGGAAACACCATATATTTT. It encodes CASSPTLRGTGNTIYF.

This chain connects TRBV5-4 to TRBJ2-5; possible D gene TRBD2, 6 bases. This CDR3 has 15 amino acids. Germline CDR1 is SGHNT and CDR2 is YYREEE (reference sequence). V lost 2 bases and J 2 bases, leaving 13 bases between the germline ends. The CDR3 loop reads CASSLRAGKQETQYF. CDR3 DNA sequence: TGTGCCAGCAGCTTAAGAGCGGGCAAACAAGAGACCCAGTACTTC. Full variable domain (remainder filled in from reference TRBV5-4 and TRBJ2-5): ETGVTQSPTHLIKTRGQQVTLRCSSQSGHNTVSWYQQALGQGPQFIFQYYREEENGRGNFPPRFSGLQFPNYSSELNVNALELDDSALYLCASSLRAGKQETQYFGPGTRLLVL.